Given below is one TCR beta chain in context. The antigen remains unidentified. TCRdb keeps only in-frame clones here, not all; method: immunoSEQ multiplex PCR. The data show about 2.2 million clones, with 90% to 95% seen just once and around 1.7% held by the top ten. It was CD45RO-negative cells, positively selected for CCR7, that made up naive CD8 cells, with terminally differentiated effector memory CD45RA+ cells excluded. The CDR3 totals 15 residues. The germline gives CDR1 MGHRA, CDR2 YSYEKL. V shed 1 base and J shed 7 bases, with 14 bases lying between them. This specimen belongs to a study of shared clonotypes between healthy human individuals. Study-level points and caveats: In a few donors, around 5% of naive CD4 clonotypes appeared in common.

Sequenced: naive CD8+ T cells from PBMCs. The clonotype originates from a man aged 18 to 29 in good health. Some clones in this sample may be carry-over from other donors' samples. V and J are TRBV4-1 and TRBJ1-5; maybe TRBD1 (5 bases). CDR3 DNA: TGCGCCAGCAGCCAAGCCCAGGGCGCCGGGCAGCCCCAGCATTTT. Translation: CASSQAQGAGQPQHF.